This TCR beta chain emerged from a study of long-term antiretroviral therapy in people with HIV. Sequencing relied on immunoSEQ assay v3.0, run at survey level. Generated by immunoSEQ multiplex PCR, the TCRdb table keeps only in-frame clones and is missing some. The table shows approximately 17,000 clones, with about four fifths occurring only once. Per germline, CDR1 SNHLY and CDR2 FYNNEI. This CDR3 has 15 residues. V shed 4 bases and J shed 1 base, with 11 bases lying between them. This receptor was taken from a woman in her forties with HIV. The chain links TRBV2 to TRBJ1-5, with D perhaps matching TRBD1 (6 bases). The source material was unsorted PBMCs, sampled around 3.2 years after starting antiretroviral therapy. The CDR3 spells CASSAQGTSNQPQHF. CDR3 nucleotide sequence: TGTGCCAGCAGTGCGCAGGGGACGAGCAATCAGCCCCAGCATTTT.